This T cell receptor (beta chain) was found in a study of blood T cell repertoires in COVID-19. Background on the study: Sites across the United States, Italy and Spain contributed samples from acute and convalescent COVID-19.

Original processing notes: Reference gene primer amplification in the assay estimated nucleated cell counts. Clones were sequenced by immunoSEQ multiplex PCR, and TCRdb holds only the in-frame ones, with some missing. The DNA was the basis for D and trimming; V, J and clone size are from that table. Of some 150,000 clones in the sample, approximately 89% were seen once. The V and J ends lost 5 bases and 4 bases, in that order; junction bases with no gene match: 8. There are 14 residues in the CDR3. Germline-derived CDR1 and CDR2 are SGHDT and YYEEEE. The chain combines TRBV5-6 with TRBJ2-5; 7 nucleotides match TRBD1. The sequence derives from a human donor in a cohort sampled during active COVID-19. The sample taken for sequencing was peripheral blood. The CDR3 loop is CASSLQGYRETQYF. The DNA for the CDR3 is TGTGCCAGCAGTTTACAGGGGTACCGAGAGACCCAGTACTTC.